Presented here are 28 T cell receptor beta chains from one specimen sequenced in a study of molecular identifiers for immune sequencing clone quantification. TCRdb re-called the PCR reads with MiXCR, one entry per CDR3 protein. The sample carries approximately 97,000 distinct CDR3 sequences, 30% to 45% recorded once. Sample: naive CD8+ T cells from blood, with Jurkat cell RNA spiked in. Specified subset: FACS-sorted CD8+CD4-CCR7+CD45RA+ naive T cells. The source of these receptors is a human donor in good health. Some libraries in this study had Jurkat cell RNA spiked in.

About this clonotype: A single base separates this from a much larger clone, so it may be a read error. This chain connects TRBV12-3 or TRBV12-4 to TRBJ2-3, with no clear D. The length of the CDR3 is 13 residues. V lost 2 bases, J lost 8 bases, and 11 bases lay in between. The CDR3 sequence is CASSLTPRGTQYF. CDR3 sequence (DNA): TGTGCCAGCAGTTTAACCCCACGAGGTACGCAGTATTTT.

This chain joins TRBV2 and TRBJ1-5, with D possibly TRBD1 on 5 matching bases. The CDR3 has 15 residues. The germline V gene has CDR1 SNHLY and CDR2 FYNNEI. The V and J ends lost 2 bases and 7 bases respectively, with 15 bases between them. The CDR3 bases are TGTGCCAGCAGTGAATCGAGGGACCTAGGGCAGCCCCAGCATTTT. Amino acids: CASSESRDLGQPQHF.

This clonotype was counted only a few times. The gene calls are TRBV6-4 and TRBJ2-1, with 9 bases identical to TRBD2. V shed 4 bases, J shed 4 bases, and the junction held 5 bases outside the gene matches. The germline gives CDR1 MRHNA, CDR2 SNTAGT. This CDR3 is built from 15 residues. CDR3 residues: CASSVLAGSYNEQFF. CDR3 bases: TGTGCCAGCAGTGTCCTAGCGGGAAGTTACAATGAGCAGTTCTTC.

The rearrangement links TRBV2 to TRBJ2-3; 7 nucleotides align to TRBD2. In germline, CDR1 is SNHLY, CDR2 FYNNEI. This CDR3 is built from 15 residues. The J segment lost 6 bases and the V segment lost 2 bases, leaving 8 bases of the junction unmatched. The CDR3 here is CASSEIWGGTDTQYF. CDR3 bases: TGTGCCAGCAGTGAAATATGGGGGGGTACGGATACGCAGTATTTT.

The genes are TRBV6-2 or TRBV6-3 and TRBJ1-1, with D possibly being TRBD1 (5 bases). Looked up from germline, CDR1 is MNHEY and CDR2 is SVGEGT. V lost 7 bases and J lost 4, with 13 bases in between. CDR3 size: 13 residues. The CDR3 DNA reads TGTGCCAGCACAGCCGGGGGGGGCACTGAAGCTTTCTTT. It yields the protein CASTAGGGTEAFF.

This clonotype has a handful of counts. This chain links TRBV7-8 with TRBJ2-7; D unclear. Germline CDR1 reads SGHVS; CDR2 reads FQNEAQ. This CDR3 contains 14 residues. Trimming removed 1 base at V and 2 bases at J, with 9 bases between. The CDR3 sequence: CASSLGPPAYEQYF. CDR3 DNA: TGTGCCAGCAGCTTAGGGCCTCCCGCCTACGAGCAGTACTTC.

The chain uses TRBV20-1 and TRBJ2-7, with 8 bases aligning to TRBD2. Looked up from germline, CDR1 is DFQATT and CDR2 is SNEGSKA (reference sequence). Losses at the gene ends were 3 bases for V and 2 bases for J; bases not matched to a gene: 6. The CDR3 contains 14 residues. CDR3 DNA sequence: TGCAGTGCTAGCAGCGGGGGCCCAACCTACGAGCAGTACTTC. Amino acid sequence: CSASSGGPTYEQYF.

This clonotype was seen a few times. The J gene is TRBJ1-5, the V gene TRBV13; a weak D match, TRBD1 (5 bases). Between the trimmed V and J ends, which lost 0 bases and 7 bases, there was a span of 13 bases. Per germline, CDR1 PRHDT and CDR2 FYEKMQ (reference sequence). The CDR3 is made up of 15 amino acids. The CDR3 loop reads CASSLGGGFRQPQHF. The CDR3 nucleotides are TGTGCCAGCAGCTTAGGCGGGGGGTTTCGGCAGCCCCAGCATTTT.

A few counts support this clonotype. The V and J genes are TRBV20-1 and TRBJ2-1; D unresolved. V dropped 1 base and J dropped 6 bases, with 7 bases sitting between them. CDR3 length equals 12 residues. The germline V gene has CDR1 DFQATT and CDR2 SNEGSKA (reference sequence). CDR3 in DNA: TGCAGTGCTAGAGCTCCCCCCAATGAGCAGTTCTTC. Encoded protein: CSARAPPNEQFF.

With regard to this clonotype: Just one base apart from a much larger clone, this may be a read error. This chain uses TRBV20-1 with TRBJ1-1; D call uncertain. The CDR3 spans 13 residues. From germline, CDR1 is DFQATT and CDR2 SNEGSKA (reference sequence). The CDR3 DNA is TGCAGAGCTAGAGATACCCCGAACACTGAAGCTTTCTTT. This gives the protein CRARDTPNTEAFF.

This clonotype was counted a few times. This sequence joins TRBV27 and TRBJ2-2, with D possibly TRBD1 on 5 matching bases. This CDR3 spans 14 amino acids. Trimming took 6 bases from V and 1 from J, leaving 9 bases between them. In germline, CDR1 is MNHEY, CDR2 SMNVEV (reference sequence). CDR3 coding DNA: TGTGCCAGCAGAACAGGTCTGAACACCGGGGAGCTGTTTTTT. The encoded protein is CASRTGLNTGELFF.

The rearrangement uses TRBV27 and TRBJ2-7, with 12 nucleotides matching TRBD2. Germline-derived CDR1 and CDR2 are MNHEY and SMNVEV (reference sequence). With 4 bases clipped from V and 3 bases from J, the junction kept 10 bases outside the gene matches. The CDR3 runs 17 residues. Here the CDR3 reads CASSSASGRVEVYEQYF. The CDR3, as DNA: TGTGCCAGCAGTTCGGCTAGCGGGAGGGTCGAGGTCTACGAGCAGTACTTC.

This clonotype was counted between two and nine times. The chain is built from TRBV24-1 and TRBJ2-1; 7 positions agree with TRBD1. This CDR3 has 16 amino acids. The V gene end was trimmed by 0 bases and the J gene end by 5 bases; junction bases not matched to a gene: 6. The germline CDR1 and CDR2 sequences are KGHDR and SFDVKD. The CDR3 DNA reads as TGTGCCACCAGTGATTTGCCCGACAGGGTCAACAATGAGCAGTTCTTC. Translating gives CATSDLPDRVNNEQFF.

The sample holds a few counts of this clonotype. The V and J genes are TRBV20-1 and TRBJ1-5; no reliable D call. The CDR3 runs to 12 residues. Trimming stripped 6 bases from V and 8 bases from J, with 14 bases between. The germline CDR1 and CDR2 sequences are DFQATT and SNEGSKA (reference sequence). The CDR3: CSARKVGEPQHF. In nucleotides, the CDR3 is TGCAGTGCCAGGAAAGTGGGCGAGCCCCAGCATTTT.

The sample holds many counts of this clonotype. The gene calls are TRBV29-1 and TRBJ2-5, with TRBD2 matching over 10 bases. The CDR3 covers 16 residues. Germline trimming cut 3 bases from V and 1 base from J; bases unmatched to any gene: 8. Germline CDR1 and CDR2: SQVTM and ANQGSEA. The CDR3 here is CSVEWPSGRPQETQYF. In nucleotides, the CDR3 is TGCAGCGTTGAGTGGCCTAGCGGGAGACCCCAAGAGACCCAGTACTTC.

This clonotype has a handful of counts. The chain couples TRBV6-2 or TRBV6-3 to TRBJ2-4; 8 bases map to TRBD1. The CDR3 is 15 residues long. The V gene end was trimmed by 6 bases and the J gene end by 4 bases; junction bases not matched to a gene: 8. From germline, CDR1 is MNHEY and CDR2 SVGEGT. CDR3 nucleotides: TGTGCCAGCAGAGAACTGACAGGGGTTAAAAACATTCAGTACTTC. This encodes CASRELTGVKNIQYF.

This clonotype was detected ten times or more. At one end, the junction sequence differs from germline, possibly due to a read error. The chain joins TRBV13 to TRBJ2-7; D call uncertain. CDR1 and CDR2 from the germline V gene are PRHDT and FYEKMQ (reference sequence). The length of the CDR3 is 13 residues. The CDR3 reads CASSLGRTYEQYF. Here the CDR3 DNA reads TGCGCCAGCAGCTTAGGCAGGACCTACGAGCAGTACTTC.

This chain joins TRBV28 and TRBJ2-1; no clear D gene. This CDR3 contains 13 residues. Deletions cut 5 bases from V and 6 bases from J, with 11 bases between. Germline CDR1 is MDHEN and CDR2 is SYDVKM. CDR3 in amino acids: CASSEVFSNEQFF. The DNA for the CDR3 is TGTGCCAGCAGTGAGGTTTTTAGCAATGAGCAGTTCTTC.

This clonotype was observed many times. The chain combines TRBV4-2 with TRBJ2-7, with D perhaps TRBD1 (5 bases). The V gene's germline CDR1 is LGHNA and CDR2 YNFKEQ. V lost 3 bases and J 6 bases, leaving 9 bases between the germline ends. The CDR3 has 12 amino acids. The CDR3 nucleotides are TGTGCCAGCAGCCAGGGTAGGGGCGAGCAGTACTTC. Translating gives CASSQGRGEQYF.

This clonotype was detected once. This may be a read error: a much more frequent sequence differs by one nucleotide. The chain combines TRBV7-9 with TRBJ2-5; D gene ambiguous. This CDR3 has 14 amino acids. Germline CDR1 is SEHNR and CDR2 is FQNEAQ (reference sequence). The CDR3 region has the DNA TGTGCCAGCAGCTTAGAGGACGGCAAAGAGCCCCAGTACTTC. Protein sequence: CASSLEDGKEPQYF.

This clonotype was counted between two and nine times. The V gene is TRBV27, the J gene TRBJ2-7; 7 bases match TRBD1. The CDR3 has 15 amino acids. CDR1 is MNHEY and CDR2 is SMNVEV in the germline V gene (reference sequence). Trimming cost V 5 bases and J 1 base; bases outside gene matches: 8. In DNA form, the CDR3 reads TGTGCCAGCAGTCCCGGACAGGCGACTTCCTACGAGCAGTACTTC. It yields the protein CASSPGQATSYEQYF.

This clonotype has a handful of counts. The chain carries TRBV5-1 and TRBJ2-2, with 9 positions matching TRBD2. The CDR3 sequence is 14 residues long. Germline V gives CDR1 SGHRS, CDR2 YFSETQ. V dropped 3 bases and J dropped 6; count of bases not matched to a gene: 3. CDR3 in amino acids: CASSYSGSAGELFF. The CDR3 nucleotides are TGCGCCAGCAGCTATAGCGGGAGTGCCGGGGAGCTGTTTTTT.

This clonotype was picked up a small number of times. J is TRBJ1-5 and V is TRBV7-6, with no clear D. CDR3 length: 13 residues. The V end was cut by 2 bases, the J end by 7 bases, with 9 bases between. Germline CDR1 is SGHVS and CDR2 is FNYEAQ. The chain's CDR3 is CASSLHAEQPQHF. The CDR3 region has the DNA TGTGCCAGCAGCTTACACGCCGAACAGCCCCAGCATTTT.

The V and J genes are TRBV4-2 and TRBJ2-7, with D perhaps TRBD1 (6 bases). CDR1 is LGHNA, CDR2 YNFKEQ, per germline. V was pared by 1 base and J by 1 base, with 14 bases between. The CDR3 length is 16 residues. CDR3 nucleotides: TGTGCCAGCAGCCAAGGTTCTCGGGACAATTCCTACGAGCAGTACTTC. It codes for CASSQGSRDNSYEQYF.

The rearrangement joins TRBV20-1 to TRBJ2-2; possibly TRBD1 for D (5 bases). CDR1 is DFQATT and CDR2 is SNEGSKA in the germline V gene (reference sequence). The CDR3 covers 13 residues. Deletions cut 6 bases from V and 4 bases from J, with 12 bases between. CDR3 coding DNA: TGCAGTGCCTGGGGCGGAACCACCGGGGAGCTGTTTTTT. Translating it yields CSAWGGTTGELFF.

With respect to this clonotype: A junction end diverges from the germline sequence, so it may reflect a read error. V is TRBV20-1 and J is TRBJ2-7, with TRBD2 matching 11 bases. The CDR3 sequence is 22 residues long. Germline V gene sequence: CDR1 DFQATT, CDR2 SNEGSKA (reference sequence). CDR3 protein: CCARDRTGWGSGRAFAPYEQYF. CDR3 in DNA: TGCTGTGCTAGAGATCGGACAGGATGGGGTAGCGGGAGGGCCTTTGCCCCCTACGAGCAGTACTTC.

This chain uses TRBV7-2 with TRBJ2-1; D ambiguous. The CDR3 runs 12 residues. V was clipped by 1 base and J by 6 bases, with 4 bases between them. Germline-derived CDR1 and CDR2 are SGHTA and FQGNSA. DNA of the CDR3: TGTGCCAGCAGCTTAGGGGCCAATGAGCAGTTCTTC. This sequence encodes CASSLGANEQFF.

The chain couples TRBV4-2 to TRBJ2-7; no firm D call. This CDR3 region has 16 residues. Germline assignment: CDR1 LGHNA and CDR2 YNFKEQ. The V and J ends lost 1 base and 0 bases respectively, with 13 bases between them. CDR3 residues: CASSQGVTESSYEQYF. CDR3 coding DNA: TGTGCCAGCAGCCAAGGTGTGACGGAAAGCTCCTACGAGCAGTACTTC.